This entry is about one T cell receptor (beta chain). Reverse transcription of 0.5 to 1 ug RNA was performed with random hexamers. By means of immunoSEQ multiplex PCR, TCR beta CDR3 spanning 54 Vbeta and 13 Jbeta underwent amplification. From the immunoSEQ multiplex PCR reads, TCRdb called clonotypes with MiXCR, one entry per CDR3 protein. The sample consists of some 120,000 distinct CDR3 sequences, around 94% of them appearing once. This sample was taken from a study of CD8 T cells in Susac syndrome. The CDR3 runs 16 residues. The germline V gene encodes CDR1 MNHNS and CDR2 SASEGT. The J segment lost 4 bases and the V segment lost 5 bases, leaving 6 bases of the junction unmatched. Sequencing of TCR beta was undertaken in CD8+ and CD4+ T cells derived from blood. Diagnostic criteria for definite or probable disease, in their recently defined form, were met by the patients with Susac syndrome. Negative isolation was applied to CD8+ and CD4+ T cells, and FACS enrichment was applied to TEMRA cells.

The TCR was taken from a human donor with Susac syndrome. The V gene is TRBV6-1, the J gene TRBJ2-5; 14 bases fit TRBD2. Sequenced: CD8+ T cells from PBMCs. CDR3 DNA: TGTGCCAGCAGTCCTGGACTAGCGGGAGGTGGAGAGACCCAGTACTTC. It codes for CASSPGLAGGGETQYF.